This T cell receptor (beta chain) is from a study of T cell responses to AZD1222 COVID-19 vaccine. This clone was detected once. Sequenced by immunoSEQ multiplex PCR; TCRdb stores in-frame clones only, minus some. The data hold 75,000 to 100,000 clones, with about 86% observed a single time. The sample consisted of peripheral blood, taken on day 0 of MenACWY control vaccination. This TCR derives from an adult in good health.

CDR3 sequence: CASSARTGRLTLFF. The CDR3 DNA follows: TGTGCCAGTAGTGCCCGGACAGGGAGATTGACACTGTTTTTT. The chain employs TRBV19 and TRBJ1-4; 8 nucleotides line up with TRBD1. Germline CDR1 and CDR2: LNHDA and SQIVND (reference sequence). The CDR3 is made up of 14 amino acids. Unmatched junction bases numbered 12, after V lost 5 bases and J lost 13 bases.